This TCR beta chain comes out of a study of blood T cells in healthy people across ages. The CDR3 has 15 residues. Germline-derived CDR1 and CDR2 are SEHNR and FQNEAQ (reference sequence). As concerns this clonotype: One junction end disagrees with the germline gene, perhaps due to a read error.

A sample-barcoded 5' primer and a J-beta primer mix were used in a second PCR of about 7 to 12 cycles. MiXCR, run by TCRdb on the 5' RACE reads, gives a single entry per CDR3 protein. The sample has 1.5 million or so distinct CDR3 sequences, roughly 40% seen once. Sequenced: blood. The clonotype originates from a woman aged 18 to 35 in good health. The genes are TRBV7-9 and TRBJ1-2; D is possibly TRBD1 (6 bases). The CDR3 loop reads CASSPDQGGAYGYSF. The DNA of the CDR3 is TGTGCCAGCAGCCCGGACCAAGGGGGGGCCTATGGCTACAGCTTC.